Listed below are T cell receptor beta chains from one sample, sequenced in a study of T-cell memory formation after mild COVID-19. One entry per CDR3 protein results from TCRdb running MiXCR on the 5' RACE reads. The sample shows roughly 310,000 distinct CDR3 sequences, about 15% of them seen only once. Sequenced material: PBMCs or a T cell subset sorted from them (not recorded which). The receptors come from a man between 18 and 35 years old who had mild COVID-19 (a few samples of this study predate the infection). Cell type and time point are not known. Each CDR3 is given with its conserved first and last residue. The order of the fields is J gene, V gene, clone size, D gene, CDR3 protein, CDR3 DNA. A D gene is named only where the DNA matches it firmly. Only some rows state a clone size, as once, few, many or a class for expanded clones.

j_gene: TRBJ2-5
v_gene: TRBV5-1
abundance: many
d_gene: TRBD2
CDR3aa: CASGGLAGTETQYF
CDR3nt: TGCGCCAGCGGCGGACTAGCGGGTACCGAGACCCAGTACTTC

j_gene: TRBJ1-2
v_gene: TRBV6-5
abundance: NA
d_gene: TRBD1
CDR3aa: CASTRGNYGYTF
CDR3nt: TGTGCCAGCACCAGGGGGAACTATGGCTACACCTTC

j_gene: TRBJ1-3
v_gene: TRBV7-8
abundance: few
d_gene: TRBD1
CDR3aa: CASSLEDRRNTIYF
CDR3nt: TGTGCCAGCAGCTTAGAGGACAGGAGAAACACCATATATTTT

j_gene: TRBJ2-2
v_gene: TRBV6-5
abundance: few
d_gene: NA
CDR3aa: CASSYRRDLDTGELFF
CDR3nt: TGTGCCAGCAGTTACCGTCGGGATCTGGACACCGGGGAGCTGTTTTTT

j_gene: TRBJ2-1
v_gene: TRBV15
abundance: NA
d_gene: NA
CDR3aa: CATSRDPQGFEQFF
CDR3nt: TGTGCCACCAGCAGAGACCCGCAGGGGTTCGAGCAGTTCTTC

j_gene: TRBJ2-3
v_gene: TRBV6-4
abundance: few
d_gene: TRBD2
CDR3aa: CASSDKRENTDTQYF
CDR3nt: TGTGCCAGCAGTGATAAGCGGGAGAACACAGATACGCAGTATTTT

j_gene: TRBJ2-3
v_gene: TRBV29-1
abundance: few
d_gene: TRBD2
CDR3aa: CSVALAGGRTDTQYF
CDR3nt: TGCAGCGTGGCGCTAGCGGGGGGGCGCACAGATACGCAGTATTTT

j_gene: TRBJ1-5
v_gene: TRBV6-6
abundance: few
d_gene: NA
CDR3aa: CASSSGRGPQHF
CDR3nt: TGTGCCAGCAGTTCTGGAAGAGGGCCCCAGCATTTT

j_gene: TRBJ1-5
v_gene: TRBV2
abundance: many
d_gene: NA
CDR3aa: CASKAGGGNQPQHF
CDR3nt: TGTGCCAGCAAAGCAGGAGGCGGGAATCAGCCCCAGCATTTT

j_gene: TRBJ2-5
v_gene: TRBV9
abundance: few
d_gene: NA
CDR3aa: CASSGLPGETQYF
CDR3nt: TGTGCCAGCAGCGGCCTCCCAGGGGAGACCCAGTACTTC

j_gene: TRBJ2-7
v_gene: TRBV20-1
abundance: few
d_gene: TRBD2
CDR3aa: CSAGRGDLGEQYF
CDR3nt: TGCAGTGCTGGGCGGGGGGATTTGGGCGAGCAGTACTTC

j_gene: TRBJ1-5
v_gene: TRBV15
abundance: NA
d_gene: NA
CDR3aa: CATSRGGWTDQPQHF
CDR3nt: TGTGCCACCAGCAGAGGTGGATGGACTGATCAGCCCCAGCATTTT

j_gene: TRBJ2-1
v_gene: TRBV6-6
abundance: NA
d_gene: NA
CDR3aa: CASSRAPRVGEQFF
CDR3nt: TGTGCCAGCAGCCGGGCCCCGAGAGTCGGTGAGCAGTTCTTC